The 23 T cell receptor beta chains in this list originate from one sample, sequenced in a study of cytomegalovirus exposure and HLA in healthy donors. Both 60 Vbeta primers and 13 Jbeta primers went into the PCR. TCRdb's table, derived via immunoSEQ multiplex PCR, lists solely in-frame clones and lacks some. This sample has over 150,000 clones, with over 75% found just once. The sequenced material came from PBMCs. These receptors all come from a woman aged 45-60 years in good health and CMV-seropositive.

This clone was detected only once. The CDR3 is CASSDSGDRNNSPLHF. CDR3 bases: TGTGCCAGCAGTGACTCGGGGGACAGGAATAATTCACCCCTCCACTTT. V usage is TRBV6-4 and J usage is TRBJ1-6; TRBD1 matches at 8 bases. The germline V gene has CDR1 MRHNA and CDR2 SNTAGT. With 0 bases clipped from V and 5 bases from J, the junction kept 3 bases outside the gene matches. This CDR3 has 16 residues.

The V and J genes are TRBV11-3 and TRBJ2-1; D is undetermined. CDR1 and CDR2 (germline): SGHNT, YENEEA. Trimming took 1 base from V and 4 from J, leaving 5 bases between them. The CDR3 loop spans 13 amino acids. CDR3 sequence reads: CASSLGSYNEQFF. The DNA for the CDR3 is TGTGCCAGCAGCTTAGGCAGTTACAATGAGCAGTTCTTC.

The chain joins TRBV28 to TRBJ2-2, with D unresolved. Germline assignment: CDR1 MDHEN and CDR2 SYDVKM. The CDR3 has 13 amino acids. Deletions cut 6 bases from V and 2 bases from J, with 7 bases between. Written as DNA, the CDR3 is TGTGCCAGCAGGACACTCAACACCGGGGAGCTGTTTTTT. Its translation: CASRTLNTGELFF.

This clone was observed a single time. This sequence joins TRBV6-1 and TRBJ1-1, with unresolved D. V lost 7 bases and J 7 bases, leaving 13 bases between the germline ends. This CDR3 spans 12 amino acids. Germline V gene data show CDR1 as MNHNS and CDR2 as SASEGT. CDR3 sequence (DNA): TGTGCCAGCACCTCACAGACGTATGAAGCTTTCTTT. The encoded protein is CASTSQTYEAFF.

CDR3 sequence: CASSDNRGNTIYF. The CDR3 coding sequence is TGTGCCAGCAGTGATAACAGGGGGAACACCATATATTTT. V and J are TRBV2 and TRBJ1-3; 8 nucleotides line up with TRBD1. V lost 3 bases to trimming and J lost 7 bases; unmatched junction nucleotides: 2. The germline V gene has CDR1 SNHLY and CDR2 FYNNEI. This CDR3 spans 13 amino acids. The complete variable domain, with remaining parts taken from reference TRBV2 and TRBJ1-3, reads EPEVTQTPSHQVTQMGQEVILRCVPISNHLYFYWYRQILGQKVEFLVSFYNNEISEKSEIFDDQFSVERPDGSNFTLKIRSTKLEDSAMYFCASSDNRGNTIYFGEGSWLTVV.

The genes are TRBV11-3 and TRBJ2-5, with a tentative D call TRBD1 (5 bases). Trimming took off 2 bases at V and 1 base at J, with 8 bases between the two ends. Germline V gene data show CDR1 as SGHNT and CDR2 as YENEEA. The CDR3 totals 14 residues. The CDR3 bases are TGTGCCAGCAGCTTAACAGGTTTCCAAGAGACCCAGTACTTC. Its translation: CASSLTGFQETQYF.

The chain uses TRBV28 and TRBJ2-7; 9 positions match TRBD1. This CDR3 region has 14 residues. CDR1 and CDR2 (germline): MDHEN, SYDVKM. Trimming cost V 6 bases and J 0 bases; bases outside gene matches: 3. The DNA of the CDR3 is TGTGCCAGCAGCCAGGGACAGGGCTCCTACGAGCAGTACTTC. Translating it yields CASSQGQGSYEQYF. The whole variable domain, filled in from reference TRBV28 and TRBJ2-7, reads DVKVTQSSRYLVKRTGEKVFLECVQDMDHENMFWYRQDPGLGLRLIYFSYDVKMKEKGDIPEGYSVSREKKERFSLILESASTNQTSMYLCASSQGQGSYEQYFGPGTRLTVT.

V and J are TRBV11-3 and TRBJ2-4; 7 bases line up with TRBD2. Trimming cost V 5 bases and J 1 base; bases outside gene matches: 17. The germline V gene encodes CDR1 SGHNT and CDR2 YENEEA. The CDR3 is made up of 19 amino acids. The CDR3 sequence: CASSLTSPGRGMAKNIQYF. CDR3 DNA sequence: TGTGCCAGCAGCCTAACCAGTCCAGGGCGGGGGATGGCCAAAAACATTCAGTACTTC.

V gene TRBV7-2 combines with J gene TRBJ1-3; D is undetermined. Germline CDR1 SGHTA, CDR2 FQGNSA. The CDR3 is 15 residues long. Trimming pared 7 bases from V and 0 bases from J, leaving 13 bases between. The CDR3: CASKPDGSSGNTIYF. CDR3 coding DNA: TGTGCCAGCAAGCCGGACGGGAGCTCTGGAAACACCATATATTTT.

The rearrangement joins TRBV5-4 to TRBJ1-1; 10 bases are shared with TRBD1. Germline V gene lookup returns CDR1 SGHNT and CDR2 YYREEE (reference sequence). This CDR3 contains 16 residues. With 5 bases clipped from V and 1 base from J, the junction kept 8 bases outside the gene matches. The CDR3: CASRYGTGASNTEAFF. CDR3 bases: TGTGCCAGCAGGTACGGGACAGGGGCTTCGAACACTGAAGCTTTCTTT.

The chain has TRBV18 and TRBJ1-2, with 8 nucleotides matching TRBD1. J gave up 3 bases and V 2 bases, and 2 bases lay outside the gene matches. CDR3 length: 14 residues. Germline values: CDR1 KGHSH, CDR2 LQKENI. The CDR3: CASSPTGGDYGYTF. The CDR3 DNA reads TGTGCCAGCTCACCAACAGGGGGGGACTATGGCTACACCTTC.

This clone came up a few times. The CDR3: CASALRFGTGYNEQFF. DNA for the CDR3: TGTGCCAGCGCCCTCCGGTTCGGGACTGGGTACAATGAGCAGTTCTTC. This sequence joins TRBV27 and TRBJ2-1, with D perhaps TRBD2 (6 bases). CDR3 length: 16 amino acids. V was shortened by 8 bases and J by 4 bases, with 21 bases between the two germline ends. Germline CDR1 is MNHEY and CDR2 is SMNVEV (reference sequence).

This clone was seen more than once but under ten times. The rearrangement uses TRBV29-1 and TRBJ2-1, with 8 bases lining up with TRBD1. CDR3 length: 16 residues. Germline CDR1 reads SQVTM; CDR2 reads ANQGSEA. Unmatched junction bases numbered 15, after V lost 6 bases and J lost 5 bases. CDR3 in amino acids: CSVAWTGRRKDNEQFF. The CDR3 coding sequence is TGCAGCGTCGCGTGGACAGGGAGGCGTAAGGACAATGAGCAGTTCTTC.

This chain links TRBV7-8 with TRBJ2-3; 7 bases are shared with TRBD1. The CDR3 loop spans 16 amino acids. The V and J ends lost 5 bases and 0 bases, in that order; junction bases with no gene match: 8. Germline loops: CDR1 SGHVS, CDR2 FQNEAQ. CDR3 sequence (DNA): TGTGCCAGCAGCGGACGACAGGGTGGTAGCACAGATACGCAGTATTTT. Protein: CASSGRQGGSTDTQYF.

The gene calls are TRBV9 and TRBJ1-2, with 10 bases aligning to TRBD1. The length of the CDR3 is 19 residues. The ends lost 3 bases at V and 3 bases at J; junction bases unmatched: 17. The germline V gene encodes CDR1 SGDLS and CDR2 YYNGEE. The CDR3 loop is CASSDPSVDRGREDYGYTF. CDR3 DNA sequence: TGTGCCAGCAGCGACCCCTCGGTAGACAGGGGGCGAGAGGACTATGGCTACACCTTC. The complete variable domain, with remaining parts taken from reference TRBV9 and TRBJ1-2, reads DSGVTQTPKHLITATGQRVTLRCSPRSGDLSVYWYQQSLDQGLQFLIQYYNGEERAKGNILERFSAQQFPDLHSELNLSSLELGDSALYFCASSDPSVDRGREDYGYTFGSGTRLTVV.

As for this clone: At one boundary the junction diverges from the germline segment, which might be a read error. This CDR3 reads CASSLAGATEQYF. CDR3 coding DNA: TGTGCTAGCAGCTTGGCGGGGGCAACCGAGCAGTACTTC. The chain links TRBV7-7 to TRBJ2-7; tentative D call: TRBD2 (7 bases). Germline V gene lookup returns CDR1 SSHAT and CDR2 FNYEAQ (reference sequence). The CDR3 covers 13 residues.

The V gene is TRBV9, the J gene TRBJ2-1; possible D gene TRBD2, 6 bases. Trimming shortened V by 3 bases and J by 2 bases, and 12 bases separated the two germline ends. This CDR3 is built from 15 residues. Germline CDR1 is SGDLS and CDR2 is YYNGEE. DNA for the CDR3: TGTGCCAGCAGCGCCGCGGGATCCGCCTACAATGAGCAGTTCTTC. The encoded protein is CASSAAGSAYNEQFF.

The chain uses TRBV6-1 and TRBJ2-2; TRBD1 might be the D (6 bases). V lost 7 bases to trimming and J lost 6 bases, with 15 bases between them. The CDR3 loop spans 14 amino acids. Germline CDR1 and CDR2: MNHNS and SASEGT. The CDR3 nucleotides are TGTGCCAGCATCCGAGAACAGGGCGCCGGGGAGCTGTTTTTT. Translation: CASIREQGAGELFF.

J is TRBJ1-1 and V is TRBV2, with D hard to call. Germline CDR1 reads SNHLY; CDR2 reads FYNNEI. The length of the CDR3 is 15 residues. The V gene lost 6 bases and the J gene lost 1 base, with 15 bases spanning the gap. The CDR3 loop is CASRDRLGRNTEAFF. For the CDR3, the DNA is TGTGCCAGCAGGGATCGGTTGGGGAGGAACACTGAAGCTTTCTTT.

V is TRBV4-3 and J is TRBJ1-3; the D gene is possibly TRBD1 (6 bases). Germline V gives CDR1 LGHNA, CDR2 YSLEER. This CDR3 has 18 residues. The V gene lost 1 base and the J gene lost 0 bases, with 16 bases spanning the gap. CDR3 DNA: TGCGCCAGCAGCCAAGCCGAGGCCAGGGGCAGCTCTGGAAACACCATATATTTT. Translated: CASSQAEARGSSGNTIYF.

The gene calls are TRBV9 and TRBJ1-1; D unresolved. V was trimmed by 4 bases and J by 4 bases, leaving 11 bases between them. The CDR3 is 13 amino acids. CDR1 and CDR2 from the germline V gene are SGDLS and YYNGEE. The CDR3, as DNA: TGTGCCAGCAGCTACGAGGGTGGCACTGAAGCTTTCTTT. Translated, it gives CASSYEGGTEAFF. Full variable domain (rest looked up from reference TRBV9 and TRBJ1-1): DSGVTQTPKHLITATGQRVTLRCSPRSGDLSVYWYQQSLDQGLQFLIQYYNGEERAKGNILERFSAQQFPDLHSELNLSSLELGDSALYFCASSYEGGTEAFFGQGTRLTVV.

The chain has TRBV27 and TRBJ1-1, with 7 positions matching TRBD1. CDR3 length equals 15 residues. The J segment lost 8 bases and the V segment lost 5 bases, leaving 14 bases of the junction unmatched. Germline CDR1 MNHEY, CDR2 SMNVEV (reference sequence). As DNA, the CDR3 is TGTGCCAGCAGTCCGAGACAGGGTTTGTTTGGCGAAGCTTTCTTT. Protein: CASSPRQGLFGEAFF.

This chain joins TRBV14 and TRBJ1-2; possibly TRBD1 for D (5 bases). Between the trimmed V and J ends, which lost 4 bases and 2 bases, there was a span of 14 bases. This CDR3 contains 15 residues. Germline-derived CDR1 and CDR2 are SGHDN and FVKESK. In DNA, the CDR3 is TGTGCCAGCAGCCTCGGGGGACCCTCGAACTATGGCTACACCTTC. Its protein is CASSLGGPSNYGYTF.